This is a list of T cell receptor beta chains from one sample in a study of blood T cell repertoires in COVID-19. Measured with immunoSEQ multiplex PCR; TCRdb has only the in-frame clones, and not every one. The sample shows 100,000 to 110,000 clones, roughly nine tenths of them seen only once. Material for sequencing was peripheral blood. Receptor source: a man over 45 with active COVID-19. Each CDR3 is given with its conserved first and last residue. The order of the fields is V gene, clone size, J gene, D gene, CDR3 DNA, CDR3 protein. A D gene is named only where the DNA matches it firmly. Rows may omit the clone size; those that give it use once, few, many or a size class.

v_gene: TRBV2; abundance: NA; j_gene: TRBJ1-4; d_gene: TRBD1; CDR3nt: TGTGCCAGCAGCTCTGGGACAGGGAACTATGAAAAACTGTTTTTT; CDR3aa: CASSSGTGNYEKLFF
v_gene: TRBV15; abundance: NA; j_gene: TRBJ1-2; d_gene: NA; CDR3nt: TGTGCCACCAGCAGACCGACGACGGGTTTGGTCGGCTACACCTTC; CDR3aa: CATSRPTTGLVGYTF
v_gene: TRBV7-2; abundance: few; j_gene: TRBJ1-5; d_gene: TRBD1; CDR3nt: TGTGCCAGCAGCTTTCACGGACAGGGCAATCAGCCCCAGCATTTT; CDR3aa: CASSFHGQGNQPQHF
v_gene: TRBV27; abundance: once; j_gene: TRBJ2-7; d_gene: NA; CDR3nt: TGTGCCGGGGGGGGTCGACAGGCCACCTCCTACGAGCAGTACTTC; CDR3aa: CAGGGRQATSYEQYF
v_gene: TRBV11-1; abundance: NA; j_gene: TRBJ2-1; d_gene: TRBD2; CDR3nt: TGTGCCAGCAGCTCGGAGCGGGGGCCTTACAATGAGCAGTTCTTC; CDR3aa: CASSSERGPYNEQFF
v_gene: TRBV12-3/TRBV12-4; abundance: NA; j_gene: TRBJ1-1; d_gene: NA; CDR3nt: TGTGCCAGCAGGCTCACGGGGAACACTGAAGCTTTCTTT; CDR3aa: CASRLTGNTEAFF
v_gene: TRBV7-9; abundance: NA; j_gene: TRBJ1-2; d_gene: NA; CDR3nt: TGTGCCAGCAGCTTATCAGGGGACTATGGCTACACCTTC; CDR3aa: CASSLSGDYGYTF
v_gene: TRBV7-2; abundance: NA; j_gene: TRBJ2-2; d_gene: NA; CDR3nt: TGTGCCAGTAAACTCGCATACGGGGAGCTGTTTTTT; CDR3aa: CASKLAYGELFF
v_gene: TRBV6-5; abundance: NA; j_gene: TRBJ2-7; d_gene: NA; CDR3nt: TGTGCCAGCAGTTATGATTGGGCCTCCTACGAGCAGTACTTC; CDR3aa: CASSYDWASYEQYF
v_gene: TRBV6-1; abundance: NA; j_gene: TRBJ1-1; d_gene: TRBD1; CDR3nt: TGTGCCAGCAGTGAAAGGACAGGAGGTCGAGAGACTGAAGCTTTCTTT; CDR3aa: CASSERTGGRETEAFF
v_gene: TRBV19; abundance: NA; j_gene: TRBJ2-3; d_gene: TRBD2; CDR3nt: TGTGCCAGTAGTACTACTAGCGGGAGGTTAGATACGCAGTATTTT; CDR3aa: CASSTTSGRLDTQYF
v_gene: TRBV4-1; abundance: NA; j_gene: TRBJ2-7; d_gene: TRBD2; CDR3nt: TGCGCCAGCAGCCGATTGGGACTAGCGGGGGGGCCCTTTAACTACGAGCAGTACTTC; CDR3aa: CASSRLGLAGGPFNYEQYF
v_gene: TRBV9; abundance: NA; j_gene: TRBJ1-3; d_gene: NA; CDR3nt: TGTGCCAGCAGCGTAAACTACGGTGGCTCTGGAAACACCATATATTTT; CDR3aa: CASSVNYGGSGNTIYF
v_gene: TRBV18; abundance: NA; j_gene: TRBJ1-4; d_gene: TRBD1; CDR3nt: TGTGCCAGCTCACTTACCGGGACAGATGAAAAACTGTTTTTT; CDR3aa: CASSLTGTDEKLFF
v_gene: TRBV11-3; abundance: NA; j_gene: TRBJ2-1; d_gene: NA; CDR3nt: TGTGCCAGCAGCTACGACGGAGTCTCCTACAATGAGCAGTTCTTC; CDR3aa: CASSYDGVSYNEQFF
v_gene: TRBV6-6; abundance: NA; j_gene: TRBJ1-1; d_gene: NA; CDR3nt: TGTGCCAGCAGTTACACCCGGGCTGAAGCTTTCTTT; CDR3aa: CASSYTRAEAFF
v_gene: TRBV5-6; abundance: NA; j_gene: TRBJ1-2; d_gene: TRBD1; CDR3nt: TGTGCCAGCAGCTTGGTACAGGGGGCCGGGTATGGCTACACCTTC; CDR3aa: CASSLVQGAGYGYTF
v_gene: TRBV6-1; abundance: once; j_gene: TRBJ1-2; d_gene: NA; CDR3nt: TGTGCCAGCAGTGAAGGGGGAGGGGGGGAACCGGCTGGCTACACCTTC; CDR3aa: CASSEGGGGEPAGYTF
v_gene: TRBV18; abundance: NA; j_gene: TRBJ1-1; d_gene: NA; CDR3nt: TGTGCCAGCTCCCCAGAGATTGGCAAGCGCACTGAAGCTTTCTTT; CDR3aa: CASSPEIGKRTEAFF
v_gene: TRBV7-9; abundance: NA; j_gene: TRBJ1-6; d_gene: NA; CDR3nt: TGTGCCAGCAGCCCCGAGAGAGCCCCCCTCCACTTT; CDR3aa: CASSPERAPLHF
v_gene: TRBV28; abundance: NA; j_gene: TRBJ1-1; d_gene: NA; CDR3nt: TGTGCCAGCAGTTCTGTGAGGAACACTGAAGCTTTCTTT; CDR3aa: CASSSVRNTEAFF
v_gene: TRBV4-2; abundance: NA; j_gene: TRBJ2-1; d_gene: NA; CDR3nt: TGTGCCAGCAGCCAAGAGGCGGTGCTAGCCTACAATGAGCAGTTCTTC; CDR3aa: CASSQEAVLAYNEQFF
v_gene: TRBV10-3; abundance: once; j_gene: TRBJ1-4; d_gene: NA; CDR3nt: TGTGCCATCAGTGAGTCTGGTGGCGAACTATTTAATGAAAAACTGTTTTTT; CDR3aa: CAISESGGELFNEKLFF
v_gene: TRBV4-1; abundance: NA; j_gene: TRBJ2-1; d_gene: TRBD2; CDR3nt: TGCGCCAGCAGCATCACCGCGGGACTAGGGGACAATGAGCAGTTCTTC; CDR3aa: CASSITAGLGDNEQFF
v_gene: TRBV6-5; abundance: NA; j_gene: TRBJ1-2; d_gene: TRBD1; CDR3nt: TGTGCCAGCGGGGAACAGGGGACTAGAGGCTACACCTTC; CDR3aa: CASGEQGTRGYTF
v_gene: TRBV6-6; abundance: NA; j_gene: TRBJ2-2; d_gene: NA; CDR3nt: TGTGCCAGCAGTCGCGGGGTGGAGCTGTTTTTT; CDR3aa: CASSRGVELFF
v_gene: TRBV6-2/TRBV6-3; abundance: NA; j_gene: TRBJ2-1; d_gene: NA; CDR3nt: TGTGCCAGCAGCCGCGGACACCAACCGTACAATGAGCAGTTCTTC; CDR3aa: CASSRGHQPYNEQFF
v_gene: TRBV2; abundance: once; j_gene: TRBJ2-5; d_gene: NA; CDR3nt: TGTGCCAGCGGCCATCTGGGGCTGAATGGGGAGACCCAGTACTTC; CDR3aa: CASGHLGLNGETQYF
v_gene: TRBV10-1; abundance: once; j_gene: TRBJ2-2; d_gene: NA; CDR3nt: TGCGCCAGCGGCCCAGTTAACACCGGGGAGCTGTTTTTT; CDR3aa: CASGPVNTGELFF
v_gene: TRBV6-2/TRBV6-3; abundance: NA; j_gene: TRBJ1-1; d_gene: NA; CDR3nt: TGTGCCAGCAGTTACTCGGACATAAACACTGAAGCTTTCTTT; CDR3aa: CASSYSDINTEAFF
v_gene: TRBV19; abundance: NA; j_gene: TRBJ2-3; d_gene: TRBD1; CDR3nt: TGTGCCAGTAGTATCCAAGGGGGCTCGGGCACAGATACGCAGTATTTT; CDR3aa: CASSIQGGSGTDTQYF
v_gene: TRBV5-1; abundance: once; j_gene: TRBJ1-5; d_gene: NA; CDR3nt: TGCGCCAGCAGTCTCATAGTACTTTCCCAGCATTTT; CDR3aa: CASSLIVLSQHF
v_gene: TRBV19; abundance: NA; j_gene: TRBJ2-5; d_gene: TRBD1; CDR3nt: TGTGCCGCCGGGACAGCGCAAGAGACCCAGTACTTC; CDR3aa: CAAGTAQETQYF
v_gene: TRBV11-2; abundance: NA; j_gene: TRBJ1-1; d_gene: NA; CDR3nt: TGTGCCAGCAGCCGAAGGGCCCTAGATAATACAGGGAACACTGAAGCTTTCTTT; CDR3aa: CASSRRALDNTGNTEAFF
v_gene: TRBV29-1; abundance: NA; j_gene: TRBJ2-3; d_gene: NA; CDR3nt: TGCAGCGTTGAAGACCTGGGGAAGGGGCGAGGGCAGTATTTT; CDR3aa: CSVEDLGKGRGQYF
v_gene: TRBV4-1; abundance: NA; j_gene: TRBJ2-7; d_gene: TRBD2; CDR3nt: TGCGCCAGCAGTCTAATGGCACTAGCGGGGGGGACCTACGAGCAGTACTTC; CDR3aa: CASSLMALAGGTYEQYF
v_gene: TRBV7-2; abundance: NA; j_gene: TRBJ2-7; d_gene: NA; CDR3nt: TGTGCCAGCAGCCCGGGGGGCAAATCCTACGAGCAGTACTTC; CDR3aa: CASSPGGKSYEQYF
v_gene: TRBV7-8; abundance: NA; j_gene: TRBJ1-6; d_gene: NA; CDR3nt: TGTGCCAGCAGCCCTCGGGGAGGGAGTATGGATTCACCCCTCCACTTT; CDR3aa: CASSPRGGSMDSPLHF
v_gene: TRBV2; abundance: NA; j_gene: TRBJ1-2; d_gene: TRBD1; CDR3nt: TGTGCCAGCAACCCCAACGGACAGGGCCCCTATGGCTACACCTTC; CDR3aa: CASNPNGQGPYGYTF
v_gene: TRBV15; abundance: NA; j_gene: TRBJ1-2; d_gene: NA; CDR3nt: TGTGCCACCAGCAGAGACAGCTATGGCTACACCTTC; CDR3aa: CATSRDSYGYTF
v_gene: TRBV5-5; abundance: NA; j_gene: TRBJ2-3; d_gene: TRBD1; CDR3nt: TGTGCCAGCATGCTTGGGCTCAGGGGGTTAGATACGCAGTATTTT; CDR3aa: CASMLGLRGLDTQYF
v_gene: TRBV18; abundance: NA; j_gene: TRBJ2-1; d_gene: TRBD2; CDR3nt: TGTGCCAGCTCACCATATACTAGCGGTAACTACAATGAGCAGTTCTTC; CDR3aa: CASSPYTSGNYNEQFF
v_gene: TRBV11-3; abundance: NA; j_gene: TRBJ2-1; d_gene: TRBD1; CDR3nt: TGTGCCAGCAGCGGAACCGGGACAGGGAGGCGATACAATGAGCAGTTCTTC; CDR3aa: CASSGTGTGRRYNEQFF
v_gene: TRBV5-1; abundance: NA; j_gene: TRBJ2-1; d_gene: TRBD1; CDR3nt: TGCGCCAGCAGCCAAGGACAGGGGGTCGATGAGCAGTTCTTC; CDR3aa: CASSQGQGVDEQFF
v_gene: TRBV11-2; abundance: NA; j_gene: TRBJ2-1; d_gene: NA; CDR3nt: TGTGCCAGCAGCTCCCAGGGGTATGAGCAGTTCTTC; CDR3aa: CASSSQGYEQFF
v_gene: TRBV7-9; abundance: NA; j_gene: TRBJ2-3; d_gene: TRBD2; CDR3nt: TGTGCCAGCAGCTTAGAGCTAGCGGGGGCCACAGATACGCAGTATTTT; CDR3aa: CASSLELAGATDTQYF